The 19 T cell receptor beta chains below were found in one sample sequenced in a study of blood T cell repertoires in COVID-19. Produced via immunoSEQ multiplex PCR; TCRdb's table is partial and in-frame only. Of fewer than 450,000 clones listed, approximately 88% are singletons. Input material: PBMCs or T cells enriched from blood (not recorded which). These receptors came from a middle-aged woman with acute COVID-19.

Only a few counts were recorded for this clone. This rearrangement joins TRBV5-4 to TRBJ1-3; D unresolved. CDR3 length equals 15 residues. Germline V gene lookup returns CDR1 SGHNT and CDR2 YYREEE (reference sequence). V lost 0 bases and J 1 base, leaving 8 bases between the germline ends. CDR3 protein: CASSLDVSSGNTIYF. The CDR3 DNA follows: TGTGCCAGCAGCTTGGATGTCAGTTCTGGAAACACCATATATTTT. Based on the CDR3 plus reference TRBV5-4 and TRBJ1-3, the full variable domain is ETGVTQSPTHLIKTRGQQVTLRCSSQSGHNTVSWYQQALGQGPQFIFQYYREEENGRGNFPPRFSGLQFPNYSSELNVNALELDDSALYLCASSLDVSSGNTIYFGEGSWLTVV.

The V gene is TRBV2, the J gene TRBJ2-6; 7 bases match TRBD1. This CDR3 region has 13 residues. Germline values: CDR1 SNHLY, CDR2 FYNNEI. Germline trimming cut 8 bases from V and 2 bases from J; bases unmatched to any gene: 0. In nucleotides, the CDR3 is TGTGCCAGCGGACAGGCTGGGGCCAACGTCCTGACTTTC. It is translated as CASGQAGANVLTF.

The chain carries TRBV19 and TRBJ2-7, with D perhaps TRBD2 (6 bases). The ends were cut back, 8 bases at V and 2 bases at J, with 13 bases in the middle. This CDR3 has 13 residues. Germline assignment: CDR1 LNHDA and CDR2 SQIVND (reference sequence). The CDR3 DNA reads as TGTGCCAGTTCGGGACTGGGAACCTACGAGCAGTACTTC. Translating gives CASSGLGTYEQYF.

This clone appeared once. The V call is TRBV30, the J call TRBJ1-1; perhaps TRBD1 as D (6 bases). CDR3 length equals 14 residues. Per germline, CDR1 GTSNPN and CDR2 SVGIG (reference sequence). V was pared by 5 bases and J by 0 bases, with 13 bases between. For the CDR3, the DNA is TGTGCCTGGGGAACAGGGCTCATGAACACTGAAGCTTTCTTT. This codes for CAWGTGLMNTEAFF.

Remarks on this clone: At the DNA level, this CDR3 is encoded by other sequences in the same sample as well. The genes are TRBV19 and TRBJ2-7, with 7 bases lining up with TRBD1. Per the germline V gene, CDR1 is LNHDA and CDR2 is SQIVND (reference sequence). The CDR3 has 14 amino acids. The ends lost 5 bases at V and 4 bases at J; junction bases unmatched: 8. The CDR3 reads CASSVRQGGYEQYF. The DNA of the CDR3 is TGTGCCAGTAGTGTTCGACAGGGTGGGTACGAGCAGTACTTC.

The chain's CDR3 is CATTVSGANVLTF. CDR3 DNA sequence: TGTGCCACAACAGTGTCTGGGGCCAACGTCCTGACTTTC. V and J are TRBV6-5 and TRBJ2-6; D remains unclear. Between the trimmed V and J ends, which lost 10 bases and 1 base, there was a span of 8 bases. The length of the CDR3 is 13 residues. CDR1 MNHEY and CDR2 SVGAGI come from the germline V gene.

V and J are TRBV19 and TRBJ1-2; 7 nucleotides align to TRBD1. The CDR3 loop spans 14 amino acids. From germline, CDR1 is LNHDA and CDR2 SQIVND (reference sequence). The V gene end was trimmed by 7 bases and the J gene end by 3 bases; junction bases not matched to a gene: 8. CDR3 in amino acids: CASKVQGSDYGYTF. The CDR3 DNA reads as TGTGCCAGTAAAGTACAGGGGAGTGACTATGGCTACACCTTC.

The chain recombines TRBV24-1 with TRBJ2-1, with 12 bases identical to TRBD2. Looked up from germline, CDR1 is KGHDR and CDR2 is SFDVKD. The CDR3 sequence is 18 residues long. Trimming took 3 bases from V and 5 from J; bases not matched to a gene: 10. The CDR3, as DNA: TGTGCCACCAGTGATCAAGCCCCAGGACTAGCGGGGAACAATGAGCAGTTCTTC. It is translated as CATSDQAPGLAGNNEQFF.

This clone was seen only once. This chain connects TRBV7-9 to TRBJ2-3; D remains ambiguous. The CDR3 runs to 14 residues. V was trimmed by 4 bases and J by 1 base, leaving 9 bases between them. Germline values: CDR1 SEHNR, CDR2 FQNEAQ (reference sequence). The CDR3 loop is CASSSTWGTDTQYF. CDR3 DNA: TGTGCCAGCAGCTCGACTTGGGGCACAGATACGCAGTATTTT. Full variable domain (rest looked up from reference TRBV7-9 and TRBJ2-3): DTGVSQNPRHKITKRGQNVTFRCDPISEHNRLYWYRQTLGQGPEFLTYFQNEAQLEKSRLLSDRFSAERPKGSFSTLEIQRTEQGDSAMYLCASSSTWGTDTQYFGPGTRLTVL.

This clone was seen just once. V is TRBV3-1 (or the pseudogene TRBV3-2) and J is TRBJ2-1, with 9 bases fitting TRBD1. The CDR3 consists of 15 residues. V shed 1 base and J 9 bases; nucleotides not matched to a gene: 7. Germline values: CDR1 LGHDT, CDR2 YNNKEL (reference sequence). CDR3 nucleotides: TGTGCCAGCAGCCAAGGACAGGGGGGTATGGGTGAGCAGTTCTTC. Translated: CASSQGQGGMGEQFF.

This sequence joins TRBV5-1 and TRBJ2-5; TRBD2 aligns across 7 bases. CDR3 size: 13 residues. Germline trimming cut 4 bases from V and 5 bases from J; bases unmatched to any gene: 5. From germline, CDR1 is SGHRS and CDR2 YFSETQ. For the CDR3, the DNA is TGCGCCAGCAGCATAGGACTAGGGGAGACCCAGTACTTC. Protein: CASSIGLGETQYF.

The gene calls are TRBV29-1 and TRBJ2-1; 9 nucleotides align to TRBD2. Trimming cost V 4 bases and J 4 bases; bases outside gene matches: 5. Germline V lookup: CDR1 SQVTM, CDR2 ANQGSEA. The CDR3 loop spans 14 amino acids. This CDR3 is CSVVMLAGYNEQFF. CDR3 in DNA: TGCAGCGTTGTAATGCTAGCGGGGTACAATGAGCAGTTCTTC.

The J gene is TRBJ1-4, the V gene TRBV7-9; TRBD1 matches at 12 bases. With V trimmed by 4 bases and J by 7 bases, 1 base remained unmatched. The CDR3 spans 14 residues. Germline lookup yields CDR1 SEHNR and CDR2 FQNEAQ (reference sequence). The CDR3 loop reads CASSWGQGAEKLFF. The CDR3, as DNA: TGTGCCAGCAGCTGGGGACAGGGGGCTGAAAAACTGTTTTTT.

The rearrangement links TRBV7-8 to TRBJ1-2; D remains unclear. Deletions cut 3 bases from V and 1 base from J, with 12 bases between. Germline V gives CDR1 SGHVS, CDR2 FQNEAQ. The CDR3 extends over 15 amino acids. CDR3 sequence: CASSLRSRDNYGYTF. Written as DNA, the CDR3 is TGTGCCAGCAGCTTGCGGTCCAGAGATAACTATGGCTACACCTTC.

J is TRBJ1-2 and V is TRBV3-1 (or the pseudogene TRBV3-2); TRBD1 aligns across 10 bases. This CDR3 has 14 residues. Germline lookup yields CDR1 LGHDT and CDR2 YNNKEL (reference sequence). Losses at the gene ends were 4 bases for V and 7 bases for J; bases not matched to a gene: 6. The chain's CDR3 is CASSLIDRGLGYTF. The CDR3 coding sequence is TGTGCCAGCAGCCTAATCGACAGGGGGCTTGGCTACACCTTC.

This chain uses TRBV6-1 with TRBJ1-2, with TRBD1 as a possible D gene (6 bases). The CDR3 has 14 residues. V was trimmed by 3 bases and J by 4 bases, leaving 12 bases between them. From germline, CDR1 is MNHNS and CDR2 SASEGT. CDR3 bases: TGTGCCAGCAGTGAGGCTGACAGGAGCTATGGCTACACCTTC. Amino acids: CASSEADRSYGYTF.

About this clone: Additional DNA sequences in this sample encode the identical CDR3. The chain links TRBV20-1 to TRBJ2-7; TRBD2 matches 9 bases. With V trimmed by 3 bases and J by 4 bases, 7 bases remained unmatched. This CDR3 has 14 residues. Germline V gives CDR1 DFQATT, CDR2 SNEGSKA (reference sequence). The CDR3 nucleotides read TGCAGTGCTAGTAGCGGGGGCTACGCTTACGAGCAGTACTTC. This translates into CSASSGGYAYEQYF.

This sequence joins TRBV5-1 and TRBJ1-1; no reliable D call. CDR1 SGHRS and CDR2 YFSETQ come from the germline V gene. Trimming cost V 2 bases and J 1 base, with 6 bases left between them. This CDR3 is 13 amino acids long. CDR3 coding DNA: TGCGCCAGCAGCTTCGAAGCGAACACTGAAGCTTTCTTT. The encoded protein is CASSFEANTEAFF. Drawing the rest from reference TRBV5-1 and TRBJ1-1, the complete variable domain is KAGVTQTPRYLIKTRGQQVTLSCSPISGHRSVSWYQQTPGQGLQFLFEYFSETQRNKGNFPGRFSGRQFSNSRSEMNVSTLELGDSALYLCASSFEANTEAFFGQGTRLTVV.

V is TRBV5-5 and J is TRBJ1-6; D is possibly TRBD1 (6 bases). The germline gives CDR1 SGHKS, CDR2 YYEKEE (reference sequence). The V end lost 4 bases, the J end lost 5 bases, and 10 bases lay between the germline ends. The CDR3 is 14 amino acids. The CDR3 DNA reads as TGTGCCAGCAGCACCGACAGGAATAATTCACCCCTCCACTTT. Amino acids: CASSTDRNNSPLHF. Full variable domain (rest looked up from reference TRBV5-5 and TRBJ1-6): DAGVTQSPTHLIKTRGQQVTLRCSPISGHKSVSWYQQVLGQGPQFIFQYYEKEERGRGNFPDRFSARQFPNYSSELNVNALLLGDSALYLCASSTDRNNSPLHFGNGTRLTVT.